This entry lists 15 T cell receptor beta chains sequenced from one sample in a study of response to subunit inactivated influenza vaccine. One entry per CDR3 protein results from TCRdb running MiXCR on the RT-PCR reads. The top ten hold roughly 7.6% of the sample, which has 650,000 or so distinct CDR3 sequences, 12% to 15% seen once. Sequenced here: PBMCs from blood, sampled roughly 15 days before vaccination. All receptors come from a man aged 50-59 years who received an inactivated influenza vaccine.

The CDR3, as DNA: TGTGCCAGCAGCCAAGTTAATAGCAATCAGCCCCAGCATTTT. Translation gives CASSQVNSNQPQHF. J is TRBJ1-5 and V is TRBV4-2; D unclear. Trimming stripped 1 base from V and 0 bases from J, with 4 bases between. Germline-derived CDR1 and CDR2 are LGHNA and YNFKEQ. The CDR3 is 14 residues long.

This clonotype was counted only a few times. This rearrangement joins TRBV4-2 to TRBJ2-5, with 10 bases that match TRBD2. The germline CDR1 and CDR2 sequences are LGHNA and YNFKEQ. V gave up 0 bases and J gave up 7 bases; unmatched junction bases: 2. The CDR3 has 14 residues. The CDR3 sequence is CASSQERTSGTQYF. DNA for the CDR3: TGTGCCAGCAGCCAAGAGAGGACTAGCGGGACCCAGTACTTC.

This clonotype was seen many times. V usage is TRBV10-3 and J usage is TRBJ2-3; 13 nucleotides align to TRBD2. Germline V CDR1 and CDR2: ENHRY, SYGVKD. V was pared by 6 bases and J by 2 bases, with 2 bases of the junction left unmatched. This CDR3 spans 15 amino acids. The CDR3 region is CAIRGLAGTTDTQYF. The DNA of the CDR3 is TGTGCCATCAGGGGACTAGCGGGGACCACAGATACGCAGTATTTT.

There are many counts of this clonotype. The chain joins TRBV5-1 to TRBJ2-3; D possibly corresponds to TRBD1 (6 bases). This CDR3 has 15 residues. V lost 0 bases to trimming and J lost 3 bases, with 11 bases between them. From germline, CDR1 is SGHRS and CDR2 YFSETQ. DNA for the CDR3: TGCGCCAGCAGCTTGGCCAGGGGTGGTACAGATACGCAGTATTTT. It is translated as CASSLARGGTDTQYF.

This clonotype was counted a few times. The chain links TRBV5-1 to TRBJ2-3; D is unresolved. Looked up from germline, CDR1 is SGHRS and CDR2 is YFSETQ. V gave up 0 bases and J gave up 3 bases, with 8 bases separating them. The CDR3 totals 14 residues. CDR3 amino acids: CASSLEAVTDTQYF. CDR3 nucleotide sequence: TGCGCCAGCAGCTTGGAGGCAGTAACAGATACGCAGTATTTT.

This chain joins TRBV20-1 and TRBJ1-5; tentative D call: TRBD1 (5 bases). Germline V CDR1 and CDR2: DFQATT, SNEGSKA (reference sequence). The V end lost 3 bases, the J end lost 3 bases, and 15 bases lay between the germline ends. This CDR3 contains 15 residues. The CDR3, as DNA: TGCAGTGCTAGTCCGGGTTCGGGGCTCAATCAGCCCCAGCATTTT. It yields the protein CSASPGSGLNQPQHF.

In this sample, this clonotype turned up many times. The CDR3 is CASSLEGGISSSYNEQFF. In DNA form, the CDR3 reads TGTGCCAGCAGCTTGGAGGGGGGCATATCGAGCTCCTACAATGAGCAGTTCTTC. The rearrangement uses TRBV5-6 and TRBJ2-1; possibly TRBD1 or TRBD2 for D (6 bases each). CDR1 is SGHDT, CDR2 YYEEEE, per germline. Trimming removed 0 bases from V and 0 bases from J, with 16 bases in between. The CDR3 length is 18 residues.

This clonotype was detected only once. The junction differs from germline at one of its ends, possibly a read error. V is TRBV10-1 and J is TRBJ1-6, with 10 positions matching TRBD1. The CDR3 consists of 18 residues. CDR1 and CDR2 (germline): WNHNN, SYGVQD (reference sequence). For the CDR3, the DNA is TGCGCCATCAGTGAAGACAGGGGGCGAGTGATCGAGAATTCACCCCTCCACTTT. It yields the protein CAISEDRGRVIENSPLHF.

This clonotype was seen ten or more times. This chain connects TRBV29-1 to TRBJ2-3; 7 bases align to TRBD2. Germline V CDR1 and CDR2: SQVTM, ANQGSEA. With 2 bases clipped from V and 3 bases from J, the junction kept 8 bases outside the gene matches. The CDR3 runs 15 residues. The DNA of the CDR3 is TGCAGCGTTGAAATTGGACGGGGGGTAACAGATACGCAGTATTTT. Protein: CSVEIGRGVTDTQYF.

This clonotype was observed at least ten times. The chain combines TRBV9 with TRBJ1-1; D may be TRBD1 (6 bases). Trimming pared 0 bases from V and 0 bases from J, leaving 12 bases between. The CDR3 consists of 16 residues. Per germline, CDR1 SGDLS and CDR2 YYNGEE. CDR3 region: CASSVGVGQLNTEAFF. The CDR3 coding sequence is TGTGCCAGCAGCGTAGGAGTGGGACAACTGAACACTGAAGCTTTCTTT.

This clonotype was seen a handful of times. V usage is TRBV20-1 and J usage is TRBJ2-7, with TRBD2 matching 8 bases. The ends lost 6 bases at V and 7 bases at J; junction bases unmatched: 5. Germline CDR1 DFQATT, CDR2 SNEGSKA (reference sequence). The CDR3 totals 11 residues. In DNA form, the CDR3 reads TGCAGTGCCACTACGGGGGGGGAGCAGTACTTC. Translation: CSATTGGEQYF.

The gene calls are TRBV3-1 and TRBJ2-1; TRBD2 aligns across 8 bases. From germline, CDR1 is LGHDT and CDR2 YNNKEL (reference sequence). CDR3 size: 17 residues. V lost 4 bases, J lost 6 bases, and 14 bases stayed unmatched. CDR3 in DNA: TGTGCCAGCAGCCCTTCGGGGCTAGCGGGTCCGGCCAATGAGCAGTTCTTC. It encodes CASSPSGLAGPANEQFF.

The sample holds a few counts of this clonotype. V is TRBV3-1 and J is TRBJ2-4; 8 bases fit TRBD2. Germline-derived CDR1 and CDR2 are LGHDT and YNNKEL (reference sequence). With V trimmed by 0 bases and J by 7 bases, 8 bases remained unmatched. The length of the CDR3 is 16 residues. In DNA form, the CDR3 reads TGTGCCAGCAGCCAAGACGCAGCGGGAGTAGAGAACATTCAGTACTTC. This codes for CASSQDAAGVENIQYF.

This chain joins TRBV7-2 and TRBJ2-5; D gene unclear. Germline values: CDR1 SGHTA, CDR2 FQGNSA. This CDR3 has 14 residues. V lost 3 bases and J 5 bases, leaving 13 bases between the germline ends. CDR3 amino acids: CASSFQRPPETQYF. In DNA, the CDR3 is TGTGCCAGCAGCTTCCAGCGTCCACCGGAGACCCAGTACTTC. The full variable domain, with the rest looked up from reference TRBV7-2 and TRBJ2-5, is GAGVSQSPSNKVTEKGKDVELRCDPISGHTALYWYRQSLGQGLEFLIYFQGNSAPDKSGLPSDRFSAERTGGSVSTLTIQRTQQEDSAVYLCASSFQRPPETQYFGPGTRLLVL.

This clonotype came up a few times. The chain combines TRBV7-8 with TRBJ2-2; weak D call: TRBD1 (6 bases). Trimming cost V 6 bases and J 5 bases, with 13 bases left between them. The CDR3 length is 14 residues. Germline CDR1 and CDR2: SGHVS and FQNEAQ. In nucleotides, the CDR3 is TGTGCCAGCAGGCAGGGGCCAGGGACCGGGGAGCTGTTTTTT. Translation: CASRQGPGTGELFF. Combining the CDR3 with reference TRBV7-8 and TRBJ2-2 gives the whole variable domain GAGVSQSPRYKVAKRGQDVALRCDPISGHVSLFWYQQALGQGPEFLTYFQNEAQLDKSGLPSDRFFAERPEGSVSTLKIQRTQQEDSAVYLCASRQGPGTGELFFGEGSRLTVL.